The T cell receptor (beta chain) under discussion was sequenced for a study of shared clonotypes between healthy human individuals. General observations from the study: In general, naive subsets displayed greater estimated richness than memory subsets did. The donor pool, a small one, limited the genetic and exposure-history diversity represented.

Negatively enriched CD4+ T cells were divided by CD45RA into naive and memory. Between the trimmed V and J ends, which lost 7 bases and 4 bases, there was a span of 19 bases. The CDR3 totals 15 residues. Germline assignment: CDR1 MDHEN and CDR2 SYDVKM. In the case of this clone: As yet, its antigen is unknown.

In the original processing: Filtering of immunoSEQ junctional sequences could not match full-length read filtering. The protocol was immunoSEQ multiplex PCR, while the TCRdb copy is restricted to in-frame clones and leaves out a portion. V and J calls and clone size are copied from that table; D and trimming were computed from the DNA. The sample consists of 850,000 to 1,200,000 clones, roughly 80% of them appearing once. The sequenced sample was memory CD4+ T cells sorted from blood. The subset is: CD45RA-negative fraction. The chain joins TRBV28 to TRBJ1-2; no definite D call. The clonotype originates from a man between 18 and 29 years old in good health. The CDR3 reads CASTPSGGWGYGYTF. The CDR3 region has the DNA TGTGCCAGCACCCCCTCGGGCGGTTGGGGCTATGGCTACACCTTC.